Listed below are T cell receptor beta chains from one sample, sequenced in a study of technical replicates of blood from a few donors. Using immunoSEQ multiplex PCR, the repertoire was profiled, and TCRdb retains in-frame clones only, with some absent. Of approximately 94,000 clones detected, 90% to 97% appear once; the ten largest clones hold 0.36%. The sequenced sample was T cells isolated from PBMCs. These receptors were taken from a human donor in good health. CDR3s include the opening cysteine and the closing phenylalanine or tryptophan. Clone size is not always given. Where it is, it says once, few, many or a class for expanded clones.

CDR3	V	size
CASSPRTGMVTDTQYF	TRBV2	once
CASSDRSGGYNTGELFF	TRBV9	NA
CASSQEGAGSYEQYF	TRBV4-3	NA
CASTQGAHGYTF	TRBV19	NA
CASSLDGTENTEAFF	TRBV5-4	NA
CASGDRGDTEAFF	TRBV6-1	NA
CASSLDRDNEQFF	TRBV7-8	once
CASSAEPGGGEKLFF	TRBV9	NA
CASSYLADTGELFF	TRBV6-5	NA
CASSQQAVAYEQYF	TRBV19	NA
CASSYPGLADYEQYF	TRBV6-5	NA
CASRPRGDEQYF	TRBV27	NA
CASTLLAEKRDTQYF	TRBV14	NA
CASSFAGGNQPQHF	TRBV27	NA
CASTQAGTGFGGELFF	TRBV2	NA
CASSLISTRVNEQFF	TRBV7-2	NA
CASSQEGTSGSGGELFF	TRBV4-1	NA
CASSYSSGINQPQHF	TRBV6-6	once
CASNYRGLTGELFF	TRBV6-1	NA
CATSRSPGTGELTTNYGYTF	TRBV15	NA
CASIDGGSTDTQYF	TRBV28	NA
CASSRGLAEARAGELFF	TRBV28	once
CASSRTGPGEQYF	TRBV18	NA
CASSGGRSYNEQFF	TRBV11-3	NA
CAIRRGDGVTETYEQYF	TRBV10-3	NA
CASSLSGKQGYTF	TRBV5-1	NA
CASSDESVLATGANVLTF	TRBV2	NA
CASSLGAVNEQFF	TRBV7-9	NA
CASSSTANTEAFF	TRBV5-1	few
CASSLNFEGADGYTF	TRBV28	once